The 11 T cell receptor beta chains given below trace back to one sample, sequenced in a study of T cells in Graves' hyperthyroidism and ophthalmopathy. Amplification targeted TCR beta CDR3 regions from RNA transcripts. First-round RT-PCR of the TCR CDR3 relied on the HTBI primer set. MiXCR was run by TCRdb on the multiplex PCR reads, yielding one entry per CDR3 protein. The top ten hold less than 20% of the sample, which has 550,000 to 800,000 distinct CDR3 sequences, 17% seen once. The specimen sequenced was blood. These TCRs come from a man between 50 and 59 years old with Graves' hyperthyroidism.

This chain's CDR3 is CASKIGATGKLFF. The CDR3 DNA follows: TGTGCCAGTAAAATCGGAGCGACTGGAAAACTGTTTTTT. The V gene is TRBV19, the J gene TRBJ1-4; D ambiguous. This CDR3 region has 13 residues. V shed 7 bases and J shed 10 bases, with 16 bases lying between them. CDR1 LNHDA and CDR2 SQIVND come from the germline V gene (reference sequence).

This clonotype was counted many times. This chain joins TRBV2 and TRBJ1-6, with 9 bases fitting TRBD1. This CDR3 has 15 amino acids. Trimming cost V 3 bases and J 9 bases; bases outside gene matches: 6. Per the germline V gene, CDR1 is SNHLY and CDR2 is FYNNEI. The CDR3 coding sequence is TGTGCCAGCAGTGACCAGGGACAGGGCGGTTCACCCCTCCACTTT. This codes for CASSDQGQGGSPLHF.

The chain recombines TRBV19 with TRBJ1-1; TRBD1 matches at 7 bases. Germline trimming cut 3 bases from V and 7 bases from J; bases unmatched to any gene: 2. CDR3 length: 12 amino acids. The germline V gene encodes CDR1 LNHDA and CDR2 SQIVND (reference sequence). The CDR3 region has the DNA TGTGCCAGTAGTATTGACAGGGTTGAAGCTTTCTTT. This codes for CASSIDRVEAFF. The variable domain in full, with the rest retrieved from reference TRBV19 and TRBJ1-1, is DGGITQSPKYLFRKEGQNVTLSCEQNLNHDAMYWYRQDPGQGLRLIYYSQIVNDFQKGDIAEGYSVSREKKESFPLTVTSAQKNPTAFYLCASSIDRVEAFFGQGTRLTVV.

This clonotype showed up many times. The CDR3 sequence: CATDTDRASSGSFSYNEQFF. DNA for the CDR3: TGTGCCACCGACACCGACAGGGCTAGTAGCGGGAGTTTCTCCTACAATGAGCAGTTCTTC. The rearrangement uses TRBV28 and TRBJ2-1; TRBD2 matches at 9 bases. This CDR3 comprises 20 residues. Germline V lookup: CDR1 MDHEN, CDR2 SYDVKM. V lost 10 bases, J lost 0 bases, and 22 bases stayed unmatched.

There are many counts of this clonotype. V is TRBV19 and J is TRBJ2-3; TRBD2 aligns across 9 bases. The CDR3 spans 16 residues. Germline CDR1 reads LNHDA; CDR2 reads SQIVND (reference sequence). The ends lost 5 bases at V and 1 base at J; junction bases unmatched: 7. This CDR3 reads CASSSRPSGGTDTQYF. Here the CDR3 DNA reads TGTGCCAGTAGTTCCCGCCCTAGCGGGGGCACAGATACGCAGTATTTT.

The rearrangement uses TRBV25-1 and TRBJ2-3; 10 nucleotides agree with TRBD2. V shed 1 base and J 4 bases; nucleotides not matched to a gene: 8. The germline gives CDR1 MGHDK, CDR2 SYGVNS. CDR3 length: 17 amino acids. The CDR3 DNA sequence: TGTGCCAGCAGTGAATCTCCCCTAGCGGGAGTTCCAGATACGCAGTATTTT. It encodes CASSESPLAGVPDTQYF.

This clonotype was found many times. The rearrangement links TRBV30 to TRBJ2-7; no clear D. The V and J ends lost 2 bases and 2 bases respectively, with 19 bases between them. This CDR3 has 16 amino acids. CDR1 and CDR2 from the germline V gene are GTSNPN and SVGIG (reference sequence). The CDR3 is CAWSSLVVTVTYEQYF. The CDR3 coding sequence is TGTGCCTGGAGTTCCCTCGTTGTGACTGTAACCTACGAGCAGTACTTC.

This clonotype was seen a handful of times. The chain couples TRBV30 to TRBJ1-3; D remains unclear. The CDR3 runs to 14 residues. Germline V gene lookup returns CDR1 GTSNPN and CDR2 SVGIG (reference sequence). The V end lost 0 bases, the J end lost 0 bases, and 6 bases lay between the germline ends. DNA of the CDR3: TGTGCCTGGAGTGTAGGACTCTCTGGAAACACCATATATTTT. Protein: CAWSVGLSGNTIYF.

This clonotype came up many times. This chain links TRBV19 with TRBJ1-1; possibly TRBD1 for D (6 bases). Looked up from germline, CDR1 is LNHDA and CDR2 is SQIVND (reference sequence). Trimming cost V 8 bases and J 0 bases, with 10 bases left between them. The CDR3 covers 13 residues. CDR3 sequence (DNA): TGTGCCAGTGCATGGGACATGAACACTGAAGCTTTCTTT. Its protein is CASAWDMNTEAFF. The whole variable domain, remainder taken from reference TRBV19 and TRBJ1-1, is DGGITQSPKYLFRKEGQNVTLSCEQNLNHDAMYWYRQDPGQGLRLIYYSQIVNDFQKGDIAEGYSVSREKKESFPLTVTSAQKNPTAFYLCASAWDMNTEAFFGQGTRLTVV.

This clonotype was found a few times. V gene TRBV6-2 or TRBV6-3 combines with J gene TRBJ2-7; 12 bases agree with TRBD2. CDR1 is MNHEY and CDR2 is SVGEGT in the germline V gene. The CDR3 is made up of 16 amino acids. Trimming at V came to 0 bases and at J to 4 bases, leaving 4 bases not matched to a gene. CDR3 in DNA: TGTGCCAGCAGTTACTCGGTGACTAGCGGGAGTTACGAGCAGTACTTC. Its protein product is CASSYSVTSGSYEQYF.

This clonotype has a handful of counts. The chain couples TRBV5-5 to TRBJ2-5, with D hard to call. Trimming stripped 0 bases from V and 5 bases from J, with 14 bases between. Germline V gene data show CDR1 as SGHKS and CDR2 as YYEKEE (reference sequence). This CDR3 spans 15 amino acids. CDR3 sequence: CASSLATWGLETQYF. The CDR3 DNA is TGTGCCAGCAGCTTGGCCACGTGGGGTTTGGAGACCCAGTACTTC.